This record concerns one T cell receptor (beta chain) sequence. The V end was cut by 6 bases, the J end by 3 bases, with 6 bases between. The length of the CDR3 is 12 residues. Germline CDR1 is LNHDA and CDR2 is SQIVND (reference sequence). The record originates from a study of blood T cell repertoires in COVID-19. Study summary: Samples representing acute and convalescent COVID-19 were sourced from the United States, Italy and Spain. Sources were T cells, B-cell-depleted T cells, or PBMCs; the material itself was cDNA or gDNA.

Original processing methods: Scientists estimated how many nucleated cells there were by amplifying reference gene primers. Sequencing used immunoSEQ multiplex PCR; TCRdb keeps in-frame clones, though not all of them. V and J calls and clone size are as listed in that table; D and trimming were resolved from the DNA. The data hold 150,000 to 200,000 clones, with 80% to 90% observed a single time. This clonotype was sampled from a man aged 18 to 29 who had recovered from COVID-19. The chain recombines TRBV19 with TRBJ1-5; D not certain. The sequenced sample was peripheral blood. CDR3 DNA: TGTGCCAGTAGCGGGATCAATCAGCCCCAGCATTTT. This encodes CASSGINQPQHF.